This is a list of T cell receptor beta chains from one sample in a study of blood T cell repertoires in COVID-19. Data came from immunoSEQ multiplex PCR; TCRdb stores just in-frame clones and leaves some out. The sample carries about 18,000 clones, about 87% recorded once. The sequenced material came from PBMCs or T cells enriched from blood (not recorded which). The receptors were sampled from a woman aged 30 to 39 who had recovered from COVID-19. Both conserved end residues are part of each CDR3. Each record gives: J gene, V gene, clone size, CDR3 length, D gene, CDR3 DNA, CDR3 protein. D genes are given only for firm matches. Clone size is stated in some rows and not others, as once, few, many or a class when expanded.

J: TRBJ1-5; V: TRBV7-9; size: NA; length: 15; D: NA; DNA: TGTGCCAGCAGCTTAGACGCGGTTAGCAATCAGCCCCAGCATTTT; CDR3: CASSLDAVSNQPQHF
J: TRBJ2-7; V: TRBV11-2; size: NA; length: 14; D: NA; DNA: TGTGCCAGCAGCTTAGATCAGGGCTCCTACGAGCAGTACTTC; CDR3: CASSLDQGSYEQYF
J: TRBJ2-2; V: TRBV14; size: once; length: 15; D: TRBD1; DNA: TGTGCCAGCAGCCCTCGGACAGGGGCGACAGGGGAGCTGTTTTTT; CDR3: CASSPRTGATGELFF
J: TRBJ2-1; V: TRBV5-1; size: NA; length: 17; D: TRBD1; DNA: TGCGCCAGCAGCTTGGCCCTCGGACAGGCGAAGGGCAATGAGCAGTTCTTC; CDR3: CASSLALGQAKGNEQFF
J: TRBJ2-7; V: TRBV15; size: NA; length: 16; D: TRBD1; DNA: TGTGCCACCAGCTTCCTACCCCCGGGACAGGGTTACGAGCAGTACTTC; CDR3: CATSFLPPGQGYEQYF
J: TRBJ1-1; V: TRBV19; size: NA; length: 14; D: NA; DNA: TGTGCCAGTAGTATTAAGGGGATGGGCACTGAAGCTTTCTTT; CDR3: CASSIKGMGTEAFF
J: TRBJ2-3; V: TRBV7-3; size: few; length: 14; D: NA; DNA: TGTGCCAGCAGCTTCGGGGGGCGCACAGATACGCAGTATTTT; CDR3: CASSFGGRTDTQYF
J: TRBJ2-2; V: TRBV5-1; size: once; length: 15; D: TRBD2; DNA: TGCGCCAGCAGCTTGTTACTAGCGGGGGACGGGGAGCTGTTTTTT; CDR3: CASSLLLAGDGELFF
J: TRBJ1-6; V: TRBV7-2; size: NA; length: 14; D: NA; DNA: TGTGCCAGCAACAAACACCGGGGGGAAGCACCCCTCCACTTT; CDR3: CASNKHRGEAPLHF
J: TRBJ2-7; V: TRBV19; size: NA; length: 14; D: TRBD2; DNA: TGTGCCAGTAGTCGACCTGGGGAGGGAATCGAGCAGTACTTC; CDR3: CASSRPGEGIEQYF
J: TRBJ1-2; V: TRBV12-3/TRBV12-4; size: once; length: 12; D: NA; DNA: TGTGCCAGCAGTTTAGGATTGGAGGGCTACACCTTC; CDR3: CASSLGLEGYTF
J: TRBJ1-2; V: TRBV7-2; size: once; length: 14; D: NA; DNA: TGTGCCAGCAGCTTAAGCCAGGCTAACTATGGCTACACCTTC; CDR3: CASSLSQANYGYTF
J: TRBJ2-3; V: TRBV7-3; size: once; length: 15; D: TRBD1; DNA: TGTGCCAGCAGCTTACGGGACAGGGCAACAGATACGCAGTATTTT; CDR3: CASSLRDRATDTQYF
J: TRBJ1-5; V: TRBV28; size: NA; length: 18; D: TRBD1; DNA: TGTGCCAGCAGTTTAGTGTCAGGGGGCGGCTATGGCAATCAGCCCCAGCATTTT; CDR3: CASSLVSGGGYGNQPQHF
J: TRBJ1-2; V: TRBV5-1; size: NA; length: 15; D: TRBD1; DNA: TGCGCCAGCAGCTTGACGGGACAGGCTGTTTATGGCTACACCTTC; CDR3: CASSLTGQAVYGYTF
J: TRBJ1-2; V: TRBV5-4; size: NA; length: 12; D: NA; DNA: TGTGCCAGCAGCTTGACAGGGATGGGCTACACCTTC; CDR3: CASSLTGMGYTF
J: TRBJ2-3; V: TRBV29-1; size: NA; length: 17; D: TRBD2; DNA: TGCAGCGTGGCCAGCGGGGGGCTGTTCGGTTTGGAAGATACGCAGTATTTT; CDR3: CSVASGGLFGLEDTQYF
J: TRBJ2-7; V: TRBV7-2; size: NA; length: 14; D: TRBD2; DNA: TGTGCCAGCAGCTCTAGCGGGGGCCGGAACGAGCAGTACTTC; CDR3: CASSSSGGRNEQYF
J: TRBJ1-4; V: TRBV6-2/TRBV6-3; size: NA; length: 15; D: NA; DNA: TGTGCCAGCAGCCGCTCGGTAGACCGGGGTGAAAAACTGTTTTTT; CDR3: CASSRSVDRGEKLFF
J: TRBJ2-7; V: TRBV6-2/TRBV6-3; size: once; length: 13; D: TRBD2; DNA: TGTGCCAGCAGCCGGACTAGCGGGTACGAGCAGTACTTC; CDR3: CASSRTSGYEQYF
J: TRBJ2-7; V: TRBV11-2; size: NA; length: 13; D: NA; DNA: TGTGCCAGCAGCCCAGGACAAACGTACGAGCAGTACTTC; CDR3: CASSPGQTYEQYF
J: TRBJ2-7; V: TRBV5-6; size: NA; length: 14; D: TRBD1; DNA: TGTGCCAGCAGCTTGGGGACAGGGGCCTACGAGCAGTACTTC; CDR3: CASSLGTGAYEQYF
J: TRBJ2-7; V: TRBV29-1; size: NA; length: 13; D: TRBD2; DNA: TGCAGCGTGCGGGGGGACACTCTCTCCGAGCAGTACTTC; CDR3: CSVRGDTLSEQYF
J: TRBJ2-7; V: TRBV28; size: NA; length: 14; D: TRBD2; DNA: TGTGCCACCCTAAGACCAGCGGGGGCGGGGGAGCAGTACTTC; CDR3: CATLRPAGAGEQYF
J: TRBJ1-5; V: TRBV27; size: few; length: 16; D: NA; DNA: TGTGCCAGCAGTTTGGAAGGGGATAATAGCAATCAGCCCCAGCATTTT; CDR3: CASSLEGDNSNQPQHF
J: TRBJ1-5; V: TRBV6-4; size: NA; length: 15; D: NA; DNA: TGTGCCAGCAGTCCTCACAGGCCACACAATCAGCCCCAGCATTTT; CDR3: CASSPHRPHNQPQHF
J: TRBJ2-1; V: TRBV7-2; size: NA; length: 15; D: TRBD1; DNA: TGTGCCAGCAGCTTAGGGTTCCTAGGGGGCGATGAGCAGTTCTTC; CDR3: CASSLGFLGGDEQFF
J: TRBJ2-6; V: TRBV6-4; size: NA; length: 16; D: TRBD2; DNA: TGTGCCAGCAGTGCTAGCGGGGGTTCTGGGGCCAACGTCCTGACTTTC; CDR3: CASSASGGSGANVLTF
J: TRBJ2-1; V: TRBV7-2; size: NA; length: 15; D: TRBD2; DNA: TGTGCCAGCAGCCCGACTAGCGGGGGTTTCGATGAGCAGTTCTTC; CDR3: CASSPTSGGFDEQFF
J: TRBJ2-1; V: TRBV19; size: NA; length: 15; D: TRBD2; DNA: TGTGCCAGTAGTTATCAGCGGGGCTACTACAATGAGCAGTTCTTC; CDR3: CASSYQRGYYNEQFF
J: TRBJ2-1; V: TRBV10-3; size: NA; length: 14; D: TRBD2; DNA: TGTGCCATCAGGGCCGGGACTAGCGGGGGTGAGCAGTTCTTC; CDR3: CAIRAGTSGGEQFF
J: TRBJ2-3; V: TRBV6-5; size: NA; length: 15; D: TRBD1; DNA: TGTGCCAGCAGTACCCTGGACAGGACCTCAGATACGCAGTATTTT; CDR3: CASSTLDRTSDTQYF
J: TRBJ1-1; V: TRBV28; size: NA; length: 14; D: NA; DNA: TGTGCCAGCAGTTTAACGCGTGGAGGGACTGAAGCTTTCTTT; CDR3: CASSLTRGGTEAFF
J: TRBJ1-3; V: TRBV7-3; size: few; length: 13; D: TRBD1; DNA: TGTGCCAGCAGCTTAACCGGACAGGGTCCCATATATTTT; CDR3: CASSLTGQGPIYF
J: TRBJ2-3; V: TRBV28; size: NA; length: 14; D: NA; DNA: TGTGCCAGCAGTTTTGTGGCGGGGACAGATACGCAGTATTTT; CDR3: CASSFVAGTDTQYF
J: TRBJ2-1; V: TRBV12-5; size: NA; length: 15; D: TRBD2; DNA: TGTGCTAGTGGTTTGATAGCGGGGGGGTACAATGAGCAGTTCTTC; CDR3: CASGLIAGGYNEQFF
J: TRBJ2-2; V: TRBV6-2/TRBV6-3; size: NA; length: 16; D: TRBD2; DNA: TGTGCCAGCAGTGGCCTAGCGGGGGGGAACACCGGGGAGCTGTTTTTT; CDR3: CASSGLAGGNTGELFF
J: TRBJ2-7; V: TRBV4-3; size: once; length: 16; D: TRBD2; DNA: TGCGCCAGCAGCCAAGGGTGGACTAGCGGGTTCGACGAGCAGTACTTC; CDR3: CASSQGWTSGFDEQYF
J: TRBJ1-1; V: TRBV3-1/TRBV3-2; size: NA; length: 15; D: TRBD1; DNA: TGTGCCAGCAGCCAGCCGGGGCAGGGGGTACCTGAAGCTTTCTTT; CDR3: CASSQPGQGVPEAFF
J: TRBJ2-1; V: TRBV3-1/TRBV3-2; size: NA; length: 15; D: NA; DNA: TGTGCCAGCAGCCAAGGACAGGCAAGTTCCCATGAGCAGTTCTTC; CDR3: CASSQGQASSHEQFF
J: TRBJ2-7; V: TRBV7-2; size: NA; length: 14; D: TRBD1; DNA: TGTGCCAGCAGCCCCCGGACAGGGGAGTACGAGCAGTACTTC; CDR3: CASSPRTGEYEQYF
J: TRBJ2-2; V: TRBV6-5; size: NA; length: 15; D: TRBD1; DNA: TGTGCCAGCAGTTATGGGGGACAGCTCACCGGGGAGCTGTTTTTT; CDR3: CASSYGGQLTGELFF
J: TRBJ1-6; V: TRBV7-2; size: NA; length: 16; D: NA; DNA: TGTGCCAGCAGCTATTTCCCAGGGGTTAATAATTCACCCCTCCACTTT; CDR3: CASSYFPGVNNSPLHF
J: TRBJ1-2; V: TRBV27; size: NA; length: 15; D: TRBD1; DNA: TGTGCCAGCAGTTTAGGACGGGACAGGCCCTATGGCTACACCTTC; CDR3: CASSLGRDRPYGYTF
J: TRBJ1-2; V: TRBV14; size: NA; length: 17; D: NA; DNA: TGTGCCAGCAGCCACACCGGCCTGGACAGATTAAAGGAGGGCTACACCTTC; CDR3: CASSHTGLDRLKEGYTF
J: TRBJ2-7; V: TRBV9; size: NA; length: 14; D: TRBD1; DNA: TGTGCCAGCAGCGTAGCTGGGACAGCCTTCGAGCAGTACTTC; CDR3: CASSVAGTAFEQYF
J: TRBJ2-7; V: TRBV3-1/TRBV3-2; size: NA; length: 15; D: TRBD2; DNA: TGTGCCAGCAGCCAGACTAGCGGGGACTCCTACGAGCAGTACTTC; CDR3: CASSQTSGDSYEQYF
J: TRBJ1-6; V: TRBV30; size: NA; length: 14; D: NA; DNA: TGTGCCTGGATAGCCAGCCCCTATAATTCACCCCTCCACTTT; CDR3: CAWIASPYNSPLHF
J: TRBJ2-1; V: TRBV7-3; size: NA; length: 14; D: TRBD2; DNA: TGTGCCAGCAGCCCAGCGGGGCGGAACAATGAGCAGTTCTTC; CDR3: CASSPAGRNNEQFF
J: TRBJ1-1; V: TRBV19; size: NA; length: 13; D: NA; DNA: TGTGCCAGTAGTATAGAGGGGACATCTGAAGCTTTCTTT; CDR3: CASSIEGTSEAFF